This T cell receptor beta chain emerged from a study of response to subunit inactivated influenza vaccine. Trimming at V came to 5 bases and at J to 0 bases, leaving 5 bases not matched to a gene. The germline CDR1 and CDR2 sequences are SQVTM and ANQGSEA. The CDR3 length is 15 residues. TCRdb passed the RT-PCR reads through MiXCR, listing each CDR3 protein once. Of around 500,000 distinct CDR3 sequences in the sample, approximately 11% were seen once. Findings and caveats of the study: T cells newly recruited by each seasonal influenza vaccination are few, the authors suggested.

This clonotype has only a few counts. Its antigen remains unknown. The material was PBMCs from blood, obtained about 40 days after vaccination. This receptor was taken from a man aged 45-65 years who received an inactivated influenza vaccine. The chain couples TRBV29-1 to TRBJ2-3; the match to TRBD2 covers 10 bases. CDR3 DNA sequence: TGCAGCGTTTCGCGGACTAGCGGAAGCACAGATACGCAGTATTTT. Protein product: CSVSRTSGSTDTQYF.